The 26 T cell receptor beta chains reported below all come from one sample, sequenced in a study of kidney transplant recipient with SARS-CoV-2 infection. TCRdb redid the calling of the reads with MiXCR, one entry per CDR3 protein. The top ten clones hold under 7.5% of a sample with under 300,000 distinct CDR3 sequences, around 28% of them seen once. Sequenced material: a blood sample, taken at baseline and between days 110 and 120 from a kidney transplant recipient. Every receptor here comes from a male patient in his thirties who had COVID-19 and was a kidney transplant recipient. Some T cells may possibly be graft donor cells.

This clonotype was counted many times. This rearrangement joins TRBV6-1 to TRBJ1-2; D gene ambiguous. Trimming stripped 5 bases from V and 4 bases from J, with 23 bases between. Germline-derived CDR1 and CDR2 are MNHNS and SASEGT. This CDR3 comprises 17 residues. The CDR3 DNA follows: TGTGCCAGCAGTAGAGTTCTCTCTATGCGAAAGACCTATGGCTACACCTTC. Amino acids: CASSRVLSMRKTYGYTF.

The sample holds many counts of this clonotype. The CDR3 sequence is CASSASRGNTIYF. CDR3 nucleotides: TGTGCCAGCAGTGCAAGTCGGGGAAACACCATATATTTT. This sequence joins TRBV2 and TRBJ1-3, with no clear D. Trimming cost V 4 bases and J 4 bases, with 8 bases left between them. The germline V gene encodes CDR1 SNHLY and CDR2 FYNNEI. This CDR3 is 13 amino acids long.

This clonotype was detected many times. This chain uses TRBV2 with TRBJ2-2, with 10 bases aligning to TRBD1. This CDR3 spans 14 amino acids. The V gene's germline CDR1 is SNHLY and CDR2 FYNNEI. The junction had 6 bases not matched to a gene; V was cut back by 7 bases and J by 7 bases. The CDR3 loop reads CASIRDRGDGELFF. Here the CDR3 DNA reads TGTGCCAGCATTCGGGACAGGGGTGACGGGGAGCTGTTTTTT.

Note on this clonotype: With a much larger clone just one base away, this may be a read error. This chain uses TRBV6-8 with TRBJ2-7; possibly TRBD1 or TRBD2 for D (5 bases each). This CDR3 has 13 residues. Trimming took 7 bases from V and 9 from J, leaving 19 bases between them. The germline gives CDR1 MNHGY, CDR2 SAAAGT. The CDR3 coding sequence is TGTGCCAGCACCTCCGGGGCTGCGGGCGGGCAGTACTTC. As protein: CASTSGAAGGQYF.

There are a few counts of this clonotype. The rearrangement joins TRBV6-2 or TRBV6-3 to TRBJ1-5; D ambiguous. This CDR3 has 15 amino acids. CDR1 and CDR2 (germline): MNHEY, SVGEGT. V lost 4 bases and J 1 base, leaving 11 bases between the germline ends. The CDR3 here is CASSSPGGSNQPQHF. As DNA, the CDR3 is TGTGCCAGCAGTTCCCCTGGAGGAAGCAATCAGCCCCAGCATTTT.

This clonotype was seen repeatedly, ten times or more. The rearrangement joins TRBV12-3 or TRBV12-4 to TRBJ1-4; 9 bases match TRBD1. J lost 7 bases, V lost 2 bases, and 2 bases had no gene match. This CDR3 region has 14 residues. CDR3 residues: CASSLTGGREKLFF. CDR3 in DNA: TGTGCCAGCAGTTTAACAGGGGGCCGTGAAAAACTGTTTTTT.

This clonotype has at least ten counts. This chain connects TRBV2 to TRBJ2-3; TRBD2 matches 10 bases. This CDR3 region has 17 residues. Germline CDR1 SNHLY, CDR2 FYNNEI. The J segment lost 0 bases and the V segment lost 6 bases, leaving 9 bases of the junction unmatched. For the CDR3, the DNA is TGTGCCAGCAGGAGGTGGACTAGCGGTACTAGCACAGATACGCAGTATTTT. It codes for CASRRWTSGTSTDTQYF.

This clonotype was seen just once. This may arise from a read error, as a much more abundant clone is one base away. V gene TRBV20-1 combines with J gene TRBJ1-3; D unclear. CDR3 length equals 14 residues. Germline CDR1 DFQATT, CDR2 SNEGSKA (reference sequence). CDR3 sequence: CSARDRRGGSTIYF. CDR3 DNA sequence: TGCAGTGCTAGAGATCGCCGGGGAGGAAGCACCATATATTTT.

This clonotype has ten or more counts. The CDR3 sequence is CASSLSIQETQYF. DNA of the CDR3: TGCGCCAGCAGCTTATCTATCCAAGAGACCCAGTACTTC. V and J are TRBV5-1 and TRBJ2-5; D unclear. V lost 2 bases, J lost 1 base, and 6 bases lay in between. Germline assignment: CDR1 SGHRS and CDR2 YFSETQ. The CDR3 runs 13 residues.

As to this clonotype: The junction shows a germline mismatch at one end, possibly a read error. This rearrangement joins TRBV3-1 to TRBJ1-2; D unclear. CDR1 and CDR2 from the germline V gene are LGHDT and YNNKEL (reference sequence). This CDR3 comprises 17 residues. CDR3 nucleotide sequence: TGTGCCAGCAGCCAATATATCACCCTTCGAAAGACCTATGGCTACGCCTTC. Translation gives CASSQYITLRKTYGYAF.

Ten or more counts support this clonotype. The CDR3 is CASSEVGERYEQYF. CDR3 sequence (DNA): TGTGCCAGCAGTGAAGTGGGAGAGCGCTACGAGCAGTACTTC. V usage is TRBV25-1 and J usage is TRBJ2-7, with a tentative D call TRBD2 (5 bases). Per the germline V gene, CDR1 is MGHDK and CDR2 is SYGVNS. The V gene lost 2 bases and the J gene lost 3 bases, with 11 bases spanning the gap. The length of the CDR3 is 14 residues.

This clonotype has at least ten counts. The genes are TRBV7-9 and TRBJ2-2, with TRBD2 as a possible D gene (6 bases). V lost 5 bases, J lost 0 bases, and 16 bases lay in between. This CDR3 contains 17 residues. Germline V gene data show CDR1 as SEHNR and CDR2 as FQNEAQ (reference sequence). The CDR3 DNA reads as TGTGCCAGCAGCCCGGCGGGTTGGGGGGCGAACACCGGGGAGCTGTTTTTT. Translating gives CASSPAGWGANTGELFF.

This clonotype was seen ten or more times. This chain uses TRBV25-1 with TRBJ1-2; unclear D gene. V was clipped by 4 bases and J by 4 bases, with 22 bases between them. Germline V gene sequence: CDR1 MGHDK, CDR2 SYGVNS. The CDR3 runs 17 residues. CDR3 DNA: TGTGCCAGCAGTGGTCTCATAGAACTGGGAAAGACCTATGGCTACACCTTC. Amino acids: CASSGLIELGKTYGYTF.

This clonotype was found many times. This rearrangement joins TRBV11-3 to TRBJ2-1; D gene unclear. V was shortened by 7 bases and J by 9 bases, with 13 bases between the two germline ends. This CDR3 has 12 amino acids. CDR1 is SGHNT and CDR2 is YENEEA in the germline V gene. The CDR3 region has the DNA TGTGCCAGCACTCGTGCAAGATCTGAGCAGTTCTTC. Protein sequence: CASTRARSEQFF.

Many counts were recorded for this clonotype. The rearrangement uses TRBV15 and TRBJ1-2; D may be TRBD1 (5 bases). Trimming took 0 bases from V and 4 from J, leaving 12 bases between them. Germline V gene lookup returns CDR1 LNHNV and CDR2 YYDKDF (reference sequence). The CDR3 spans 15 residues. CDR3 in amino acids: CATSRDGDRIYGYTF. CDR3 nucleotides: TGTGCCACCAGCAGAGATGGTGACAGAATCTATGGCTACACCTTC.

The rearrangement links TRBV19 to TRBJ2-2; D might be TRBD2 (6 bases). V lost 9 bases and J lost 5, with 16 bases in between. Germline V CDR1 and CDR2: LNHDA, SQIVND (reference sequence). The CDR3 runs to 14 residues. CDR3 region: CASRVIADTGELFF. CDR3 nucleotide sequence: TGTGCCAGCCGAGTTATAGCGGATACCGGGGAGCTGTTTTTT.

There are a few counts of this clonotype. J is TRBJ2-1 and V is TRBV20-1, with 7 bases that match TRBD2. The V segment lost 0 bases and the J segment 8 bases; nucleotides outside the gene matches: 10. This CDR3 has 15 amino acids. CDR1 is DFQATT and CDR2 is SNEGSKA in the germline V gene (reference sequence). CDR3 in amino acids: CSARESWRESYEQFF. The CDR3 nucleotides read TGCAGTGCTAGAGAATCTTGGCGGGAGTCTTATGAGCAGTTCTTC.

Of note for this clonotype: A much larger clone differs by one base, so this may be a read error. The genes are TRBV12-5 and TRBJ1-2; D gene unclear. The CDR3 consists of 17 residues. Trimming stripped 5 bases from V and 4 bases from J, with 23 bases between. Per the germline V gene, CDR1 is LGHNT and CDR2 is FRNRAP. DNA of the CDR3: TGTGCTAGTGGTGATCCAGGTTTGCCGGGAAAGACCTATGGCTACACCTTC. Its protein is CASGDPGLPGKTYGYTF.

This clonotype was detected only a few times. The chain employs TRBV5-1 and TRBJ1-2; no clear D. Germline-derived CDR1 and CDR2 are SGHRS and YFSETQ. Trimming took 6 bases from V and 4 from J, leaving 22 bases between them. This CDR3 contains 16 residues. CDR3 in amino acids: CASKSPSVRKTYGYTF. Written as DNA, the CDR3 is TGCGCCAGCAAGAGCCCATCGGTTCGAAAGACCTATGGCTACACCTTC.

This clonotype was recorded many times. The CDR3: CATTSRTVRNQPQHF. CDR3 nucleotides: TGTGCCACCACCTCAAGGACAGTCCGGAATCAGCCCCAGCATTTT. This sequence joins TRBV24-1 and TRBJ1-5; D is perhaps TRBD1 (6 bases). V shed 8 bases and J shed 4 bases, with 17 bases lying between them. The CDR3 covers 15 residues. Per germline, CDR1 KGHDR and CDR2 SFDVKD.

Worth noting for this clonotype: A much larger clonotype is one base distant, so this may be a read error. This chain joins TRBV28 and TRBJ1-2, with D perhaps TRBD1 (5 bases). CDR3 length: 14 residues. Trimming cost V 8 bases and J 4 bases, with 17 bases left between them. Per germline, CDR1 MDHEN and CDR2 SYDVKM. CDR3 residues: CASGPLGTAYGYTF. As DNA, the CDR3 is TGTGCCAGCGGGCCACTAGGGACGGCCTATGGCTACACCTTC.

This clonotype has a count of ten or more. The chain joins TRBV9 to TRBJ2-1; maybe TRBD2 (6 bases). Germline loops: CDR1 SGDLS, CDR2 YYNGEE. Trimming stripped 0 bases from V and 2 bases from J, with 9 bases between. The CDR3 contains 15 residues. The CDR3 sequence is CASSVAEGPYNEQFF. In nucleotides, the CDR3 is TGTGCCAGCAGCGTAGCGGAGGGACCCTACAATGAGCAGTTCTTC.

This clonotype came up many times. CDR3 in amino acids: CASSDSGQPRKGCYEQYF. The DNA for the CDR3 is TGCGCCAGCAGTGATTCTGGGCAGCCGAGGAAAGGGTGCTACGAGCAGTACTTC. This rearrangement joins TRBV10-1 to TRBJ2-7; D remains ambiguous. V lost 3 bases and J lost 3, with 24 bases in between. This CDR3 comprises 18 residues. Germline-derived CDR1 and CDR2 are WNHNN and SYGVQD (reference sequence).

This clonotype occurred many times. The chain carries TRBV7-4 and TRBJ1-2; D unclear. The CDR3 contains 17 residues. Trimming shortened V by 5 bases and J by 4 bases, and 23 bases separated the two germline ends. Germline CDR1 is SGHVT and CDR2 is SQSDAQ. CDR3 DNA: TGTGCCAGCAGCCATCTTAATTCAGCTCGAAAGACCTATGGCTACACCTTC. Protein: CASSHLNSARKTYGYTF.

This clonotype has a count of ten or more. This chain joins TRBV6-5 and TRBJ2-1; maybe TRBD2 (7 bases). V shed 2 bases and J shed 4 bases, with 12 bases lying between them. Germline V gene sequence: CDR1 MNHEY, CDR2 SVGAGI. This CDR3 is 15 amino acids long. CDR3 in DNA: TGTGCCAGCAGTTACAACGGGGGGCGGTACAATGAGCAGTTCTTC. It yields the protein CASSYNGGRYNEQFF.

The rearrangement uses TRBV4-2 and TRBJ2-3, with 13 positions matching TRBD2. The germline gives CDR1 LGHNA, CDR2 YNFKEQ. Unmatched junction bases numbered 7, after V lost 1 base and J lost 6 bases. The CDR3 contains 17 residues. Here the CDR3 DNA reads TGTGCCAGCAGCCAAGGACAGGGACTAGCGGGGCCTGATACGCAGTATTTT. Residues: CASSQGQGLAGPDTQYF.